This is a list of T cell receptor beta chains from one sample in a study of cytomegalovirus exposure and HLA in healthy donors. Measured with immunoSEQ multiplex PCR; TCRdb has only the in-frame clones, and not every one. The sample carries 150,000 to 200,000 clones, around 80% recorded once. Sequencing was carried out using PBMCs. Receptors originate from a human donor in good health. Each CDR3 is given with its conserved first and last residue. A D gene is named only where the DNA matches it firmly. Size is stated for part of the rows, as once, few or many counts, or as a class when the clone is expanded.

D	V	size	J	DNA	CDR3
TRBD1	TRBV5-6	NA	TRBJ2-5	TGTGCCAGCAGCAACCGGGACAGGGGGTTGGAAAAAGAGACCCAGTACTTC	CASSNRDRGLEKETQYF
NA	TRBV19	NA	TRBJ2-1	TGTGCCAGTAGCGACAGGAGGAATGAGCAGTTCTTC	CASSDRRNEQFF
TRBD2	TRBV7-2	NA	TRBJ2-1	TGTGCCAGCAGCCAAGGGGCGGGGGTGGTTGAGCAGTTCTTC	CASSQGAGVVEQFF
NA	TRBV5-1	few	TRBJ1-1	TGCGCCAGCAGCTTGGTTCCCTGGGCTAATGAGAACACTGAAGCTTTCTTT	CASSLVPWANENTEAFF
TRBD1	TRBV11-3	NA	TRBJ2-7	TGTGCCAGCATGGGCAGGGGGCAACGCGAGCAGTACTTC	CASMGRGQREQYF
NA	TRBV5-6	NA	TRBJ1-2	TGTGCCAGCAGCTTCTCAGGGGAGCGCATTAACTATGGCTACACCTTC	CASSFSGERINYGYTF
TRBD1	TRBV5-4	NA	TRBJ2-3	TGTGCCAGCAGCATACAGGGGTTCACAGATACGCAGTATTTT	CASSIQGFTDTQYF
NA	TRBV27	NA	TRBJ1-5	TGTGCCAGCAGGGGGGGTTTGGGGAATCAGCCCCAGCATTTT	CASRGGLGNQPQHF
TRBD2	TRBV7-2	NA	TRBJ2-5	TGTGCCAGCAGCTCTCTAGCGGGGGGGCCAGGAGAGACCCAGTACTTC	CASSSLAGGPGETQYF
NA	TRBV5-1	NA	TRBJ1-1	TGCGCCAGCAGCTTGGGGGGGGTACTGGACACTGAAGCTTTCTTT	CASSLGGVLDTEAFF
TRBD1	TRBV19	NA	TRBJ1-6	TGTGCCAGTAGCCGGGACAGGGCAGATTCGCCCCTCCACTTT	CASSRDRADSPLHF
NA	TRBV14	NA	TRBJ2-7	TGTGCCAGCAGCCCGATGGTGACAGACAGAAATTTGAACTACGAGCAGTACTTC	CASSPMVTDRNLNYEQYF
NA	TRBV6-5	NA	TRBJ1-2	TGTGCCAGCAGTACAACAGGGCCCTATGGCTACACCTTC	CASSTTGPYGYTF
TRBD2	TRBV4-2	NA	TRBJ2-1	TGTGCCAGCAGCCAAGCAACGGGGGGGACCCACTACAATGAGCAGTTCTTC	CASSQATGGTHYNEQFF
NA	TRBV7-2	NA	TRBJ2-7	TGTGCCAGCAGCTTAGTCCCCGGGTCCACCTACGAGCAGTACTTC	CASSLVPGSTYEQYF
NA	TRBV4-3	few	TRBJ2-3	TGCGCCAGCAGCCAAGAAAATTCCTACGGCGGAGATACGCAGTATTTT	CASSQENSYGGDTQYF
NA	TRBV2	NA	TRBJ1-3	TGTGCCAGTTTAGCGCAGAACACCATATATTTT	CASLAQNTIYF
NA	TRBV10-3	NA	TRBJ2-1	TGTGCCATCGCAGGGGGGTACAATGAGCAGTTCTTC	CAIAGGYNEQFF
NA	TRBV11-3	few	TRBJ1-2	TGTGCCAGCAGCTTAGGCCGTACTACTAACTATGGCTACACCTTC	CASSLGRTTNYGYTF
TRBD2	TRBV10-3	NA	TRBJ2-7	TGTGCCATCAGTGAGTCGTCCAAGCGGGGGACCTACGAGCAGTACTTC	CAISESSKRGTYEQYF
NA	TRBV27	NA	TRBJ1-1	TGTGCCAGCAGCGATAGGGGGGGGCTGGGAAACACTGAAGCTTTCTTT	CASSDRGGLGNTEAFF
TRBD1	TRBV5-4	NA	TRBJ2-2	TGTGCCAGCAGCTCCGGGACAGCCCCTAGCCCGAGGGAGCTGTTTTTT	CASSSGTAPSPRELFF
NA	TRBV4-2	NA	TRBJ1-2	TGTGCCAGCAGCCAAGAATTCCAGAATTATGGCTACACCTTC	CASSQEFQNYGYTF
NA	TRBV2	NA	TRBJ1-2	TGTGCCAGCAGCCCCGCCGACAGTCTCTTGGGCTACACCTTC	CASSPADSLLGYTF
TRBD1	TRBV6-5	NA	TRBJ1-2	TGTGCCAGCAGTCGGACAGGGCGGGAGGGTGGCTACACCTTC	CASSRTGREGGYTF
TRBD1	TRBV5-6	NA	TRBJ1-2	TGTGCCAGCGTTGTACAGGGGGCTCGGGGCTACACCTTC	CASVVQGARGYTF
TRBD1	TRBV5-1	NA	TRBJ2-2	TGCGCCAGCAACCGGGACAGTCGCACCGGGGAGCTGTTTTTT	CASNRDSRTGELFF
NA	TRBV11-2	NA	TRBJ1-2	TGTGCCAGCAGCCAGGGGTGGACACCAAACTATGGCTACACCTTC	CASSQGWTPNYGYTF
NA	TRBV27	NA	TRBJ2-1	TGTGCCAGCAGTCCCCGGGCCTACAATGAGCAGTTCTTC	CASSPRAYNEQFF
TRBD2	TRBV7-2	NA	TRBJ2-2	TGTGCCAGCAGCGGGAGGGGAGCTGGGGAGCTGTTTTTT	CASSGRGAGELFF
TRBD1	TRBV2	few	TRBJ2-7	TGTGCCAGCAGAACCGCAGGGGGCTACGAGCAGTACTTC	CASRTAGGYEQYF
TRBD1	TRBV13	NA	TRBJ1-1	TGTGCCAGCACCCAATCAGGGGGCACTGAAGCTTTCTTT	CASTQSGGTEAFF
TRBD1	TRBV6-1	NA	TRBJ2-7	TGTGCCAGCAGTGTCCGGGACAGCACCTACGAGCAGTACTTC	CASSVRDSTYEQYF
NA	TRBV2	NA	TRBJ1-1	TGTGCCAGCACTCGACAGACCATGAACACTGAAGCTTTCTTT	CASTRQTMNTEAFF
NA	TRBV9	NA	TRBJ1-4	TGTGCCAGCAGCGTCCCGGGGGAAAAACTGTTTTTT	CASSVPGEKLFF
TRBD2	TRBV7-2	NA	TRBJ2-1	TGTGCCAGCAGCAAACGGGGGGGAGACAATGAGCAGTTCTTC	CASSKRGGDNEQFF
NA	TRBV4-1	once	TRBJ1-3	TGCGCCAGCAGCCAAGAACGCCGCCGGGAAGGAGTTTCTGGAAACACCATATATTTT	CASSQERRREGVSGNTIYF
NA	TRBV7-2	NA	TRBJ1-4	TGTGCCAGCAGCTCCCCCAGCAGGGAACTGTTTTTT	CASSSPSRELFF
TRBD2	TRBV11-2	NA	TRBJ2-1	TGTGCCATCCTTGGACTAGCGAACGGTGAGCAGTTCTTC	CAILGLANGEQFF
TRBD1	TRBV7-2	NA	TRBJ2-5	TGTGCCAGCAGCGGATGGACAGGGCAAGAGACCCAGTACTTC	CASSGWTGQETQYF
TRBD2	TRBV2	NA	TRBJ2-2	TGTGCCAGCACAGGGCGGGGGGTAACCGGGGAGCTGTTTTTT	CASTGRGVTGELFF
TRBD1	TRBV12-5	NA	TRBJ1-5	TGTGCTAGTGGTCCTACCGGGACAGGGAATCAGCCCCAGCATTTT	CASGPTGTGNQPQHF
NA	TRBV18	NA	TRBJ1-1	TGTGCCAGCTCAGGGGGCGTAGGCACTGAAGCTTTCTTT	CASSGGVGTEAFF
TRBD1	TRBV12-5	once	TRBJ2-5	TGTGCTAGTGAACGGGACAGCAAAAAAGAGACCCAGTACTTC	CASERDSKKETQYF
NA	TRBV18	NA	TRBJ2-1	TGTGCCAGCTCACCGGGGCTTCGGACCTACAATGAGCAGTTCTTC	CASSPGLRTYNEQFF
NA	TRBV23-1	NA	TRBJ1-3	TGCGCCAGCAGTGCCTCCCGTAAAACCTACTTCTCTGGAAACACCATATATTTT	CASSASRKTYFSGNTIYF
TRBD2	TRBV4-1	NA	TRBJ2-5	TGCGCCAGCAGCCCCAAGACTAGCGGGGGCCCGAGGGAGACCCAGTACTTC	CASSPKTSGGPRETQYF
NA	TRBV6-4	NA	TRBJ1-3	TGTGCCAGCAGTGACCACACAGGGCCTGGAAACACCATATATTTT	CASSDHTGPGNTIYF
TRBD1	TRBV7-2	NA	TRBJ1-2	TGTGCCAGCAGCGCCGACAGGGGTCACTATGGCTACACCTTC	CASSADRGHYGYTF